The 6 T cell receptor beta chains listed next were all sequenced from one sample in a study of shared clonotypes between healthy human individuals. The assay was immunoSEQ multiplex PCR, and TCRdb's table has in-frame clones only and misses some. Altogether about 2.4 million clones are present, about 92% being singletons, with the ten largest covering over 0.12%. Sequenced: naive CD4+ T cells sorted from blood. Noted subset: CD45RA+ positively selected. The origin of the receptors is a man aged 18-30 years in good health.

To note about this clone: The identical CDR3 is also encoded by other nucleotide sequences in the sample. The chain carries TRBV7-2 and TRBJ2-1; TRBD2 matches 14 bases. This CDR3 comprises 16 residues. The germline V gene encodes CDR1 SGHTA and CDR2 FQGNSA. Trimming cost V 4 bases and J 7 bases; bases outside gene matches: 6. DNA for the CDR3: TGTGCCAGCAGCTCAGGACTAGCGGGAGGCCTAAATGAGCAGTTCTTC. Translated: CASSSGLAGGLNEQFF.

This rearrangement joins TRBV7-2 to TRBJ2-7, with 7 bases identical to TRBD2. The CDR3 is 15 residues long. V dropped 7 bases and J dropped 7; count of bases not matched to a gene: 16. Germline values: CDR1 SGHTA, CDR2 FQGNSA. Written as DNA, the CDR3 is TGTGCCAGCAACTCCGGGGGGAAAGCCACACAGGAGCAGTACTTC. Translation: CASNSGGKATQEQYF.

V gene TRBV2 combines with J gene TRBJ2-2; no clear D. V dropped 4 bases and J dropped 15 bases, with 24 bases sitting between them. The CDR3 has 15 amino acids. CDR1 is SNHLY, CDR2 FYNNEI, per germline. Here the CDR3 DNA reads TGTGCCAGCAGTGGCGACCGCGGCCTTGCTATGGTGTTGTTTTTT. Translation: CASSGDRGLAMVLFF.

Turning to this clone: This likely comes from a read error, as the CDR3 has no conserved phenylalanine or tryptophan at its end. The limits of the CDR3 on the DNA are not certain, so only TCRdb's listed CDR3 is given. The gene calls are TRBV21-1 and TRBJ2-7; the table's D call, TRBD1, was not checked against the DNA. TRBV21-1 counts as a pseudogene. The CDR3 is 11 residues long, ends included. The CDR3 spells CASSSFEGDGI.

V usage is TRBV5-5 and J usage is TRBJ2-7; tentative D call: TRBD1 (5 bases). V lost 1 base, J lost 7 bases, and 18 bases lay in between. CDR3 length equals 15 residues. CDR1 and CDR2 (germline): SGHKS, YYEKEE (reference sequence). The CDR3 sequence is CASSLFRQNQAEQYF. CDR3 nucleotide sequence: TGTGCCAGCAGCTTGTTTAGACAGAATCAAGCGGAGCAGTACTTC.

Only one count was recorded for this clone. Other nucleotide sequences from this sample produce the same CDR3. The gene calls are TRBV7-9 and TRBJ1-1, with 7 bases aligning to TRBD1. The CDR3 length is 14 residues. V lost 4 bases, J lost 5 bases, and 7 bases stayed unmatched. CDR1 and CDR2 (germline): SEHNR, FQNEAQ (reference sequence). This CDR3 reads CASSSRQGGTEAFF. DNA for the CDR3: TGTGCCAGCAGCTCCAGACAGGGTGGGACTGAAGCTTTCTTT.